Listed below are T cell receptor beta chains from one sample, sequenced in a study of cytomegalovirus exposure and HLA in healthy donors. Some clones are missing from TCRdb's copy, which holds only in-frame ones; the method was immunoSEQ multiplex PCR. The sample has more than 120,000 clones; roughly 80% are singletons. Sequences were obtained from PBMCs. These receptors came from a woman aged 25 to 45 in good health and CMV-seronegative. Both conserved end residues are trimmed from each CDR3. Fields, in order: J gene, V gene, CDR3 protein.

>TRBJ2-3|TRBV9
ASSVGITGTDTQY
>TRBJ2-7|TRBV11-2
ASRTETYEQY
>TRBJ1-5|TRBV6-4
ASSAQGGNQPQH
>TRBJ2-3|TRBV2
ASSWDRDTQY
>TRBJ2-1|TRBV4-1
ASSQNSLREGHYEQF
>TRBJ2-4|TRBV5-6
ASSLAQDRGFIDIQY
>TRBJ2-1|TRBV5-4
ASSLAGGGWTSYNEQF
>TRBJ1-1|TRBV5-1
ASSPRQGGTEAF
>TRBJ2-3|TRBV10-1
ASSGAREFPTDTQY
>TRBJ2-3|TRBV7-8
ASSLFRGTQY
>TRBJ2-3|TRBV7-9
ASSLRYPDTQY
>TRBJ2-3|TRBV5-1
ASSIGTSGSHTDTQY
>TRBJ1-2|TRBV2
ASIRFSWYGYT
>TRBJ1-4|TRBV7-2
ASSLVVFAEKLF
>TRBJ2-6|TRBV7-9
ASSPRGGLSGANVLT
>TRBJ1-5|TRBV28
ASSWMSGNQPQH
>TRBJ1-2|TRBV5-1
ASSLEGSLGGYT
>TRBJ2-7|TRBV29-1
SVAGTGITYEQY